The 9 T cell receptor beta chains reported below all come from one sample, sequenced in a study of cytomegalovirus exposure and HLA in healthy donors. PCR was performed using 60 Vbeta and 13 Jbeta primers. TCRdb's copy holds only in-frame clones and misses some; the assay was immunoSEQ multiplex PCR. The sample lists more than 90,000 clones, around 85% occurring once. Sequencing was done on a sample of PBMCs. The receptors originated from a young man in good health and CMV-seronegative.

DNA for the CDR3: TGTGCCAGCAGCCCCGGACAGGGTCTCAGTGGCTACACCTTC. Its protein is CASSPGQGLSGYTF. The V gene is TRBV5-8, the J gene TRBJ1-2, with 8 bases that match TRBD1. Trimming cost V 4 bases and J 7 bases; bases outside gene matches: 9. The CDR3 is 14 amino acids. CDR1 and CDR2 from the germline V gene are SGHTS and YDEGEE.

This clone was picked up one time. The gene calls are TRBV5-1 and TRBJ2-3, with a possible D match to TRBD1 (6 bases). The CDR3 runs 15 residues. Germline CDR1 reads SGHRS; CDR2 reads YFSETQ. V lost 3 bases and J 1 base, leaving 12 bases between the germline ends. The CDR3 DNA follows: TGCGCCAGCAGCTCCCTGGGGGCCCGCACAGATACGCAGTATTTT. Translation: CASSSLGARTDTQYF.

CDR3 loop: CASSLVSDTQYF. Here the CDR3 DNA reads TGTGCCAGCAGCTTAGTCTCAGATACGCAGTATTTT. This chain connects TRBV13 to TRBJ2-3; D uncertain. The CDR3 extends over 12 amino acids. The germline CDR1 and CDR2 sequences are PRHDT and FYEKMQ (reference sequence). The V end was cut by 1 base, the J end by 4 bases, with 3 bases between.

The chain employs TRBV27 and TRBJ1-5; 10 positions agree with TRBD1. The CDR3 extends over 13 amino acids. The V gene end was trimmed by 6 bases and the J gene end by 6 bases; junction bases not matched to a gene: 2. The germline V gene encodes CDR1 MNHEY and CDR2 SMNVEV (reference sequence). DNA of the CDR3: TGTGCCAGCAGGGACAGGGGGTCTCAGCCCCAGCATTTT. This translates into CASRDRGSQPQHF.

This clone appeared a single time. This chain connects TRBV6-1 to TRBJ1-2, with 7 bases identical to TRBD1. J was trimmed by 7 bases and V by 0 bases; bases with no gene match: 5. The CDR3 has 14 amino acids. Germline assignment: CDR1 MNHNS and CDR2 SASEGT. CDR3 protein: CASSEALQGSGYTF. For the CDR3, the DNA is TGTGCCAGCAGTGAAGCCCTACAGGGGAGTGGCTACACCTTC.

The rearrangement uses TRBV7-3 and TRBJ2-1, with 8 nucleotides matching TRBD1. Trimming cost V 5 bases and J 1 base; bases outside gene matches: 4. Germline values: CDR1 SGHTA, CDR2 FQGTGA. This CDR3 region has 15 residues. CDR3 DNA: TGTGCCAGCAGCCCAGACAGGGGATCCTACAATGAGCAGTTCTTC. This sequence encodes CASSPDRGSYNEQFF.

This chain uses TRBV27 with TRBJ2-7; perhaps TRBD2 as D (5 bases). Germline V gives CDR1 MNHEY, CDR2 SMNVEV (reference sequence). The CDR3 contains 14 residues. Between the trimmed V and J ends, which lost 4 bases and 0 bases, there was a span of 10 bases. The CDR3 reads CASSSRRASYEQYF. CDR3 DNA: TGTGCCAGCAGTTCACGGCGGGCCTCCTACGAGCAGTACTTC.

The rearrangement uses TRBV2 and TRBJ2-3; 7 bases agree with TRBD2. V was pared by 2 bases and J by 1 base, with 3 bases of the junction left unmatched. The CDR3 loop spans 15 amino acids. Germline CDR1 SNHLY, CDR2 FYNNEI. Written as DNA, the CDR3 is TGTGCCAGCAGTGAAAGACTAGCTCGCACAGATACGCAGTATTTT. It translates to CASSERLARTDTQYF.

The CDR3 reads CASSLDEGLYNEQFF. DNA for the CDR3: TGTGCCAGCAGCTTAGATGAGGGTCTCTACAATGAGCAGTTCTTC. This chain links TRBV13 with TRBJ2-1, with D perhaps matching TRBD2 (5 bases). CDR1 and CDR2 from the germline V gene are PRHDT and FYEKMQ (reference sequence). Deletions cut 1 base from V and 3 bases from J, with 10 bases between. This CDR3 spans 15 amino acids.